These 26 T cell receptor beta chains share one sample of origin, sequenced in a study of blood T cells in healthy people across ages. Using a J-beta primer mix together with a sample-barcoded 5' primer, a second PCR was run for roughly 7 to 12 cycles. TCRdb re-called the 5' RACE reads through MiXCR, storing one row per CDR3 protein. The table lists about 1,500,000 distinct CDR3 sequences, roughly 30% of them singletons, with 7.7% in the top ten. Sequencing used blood. These receptors were collected from a woman in her 30s in good health.

This chain uses TRBV10-3 with TRBJ2-2, with 10 bases lining up with TRBD2. V was clipped by 10 bases and J by 5 bases; unmatched bases: 16. Germline CDR1 and CDR2: ENHRY and SYGVKD. The CDR3 has 17 residues. The chain's CDR3 is CATKNSLAGVGTGELFF. In DNA, the CDR3 is TGTGCCACCAAAAATTCTCTAGCGGGAGTAGGTACCGGGGAGCTGTTTTTT.

This clonotype was counted many times. V gene TRBV20-1 combines with J gene TRBJ2-5; 12 bases fit TRBD2. The V gene's germline CDR1 is DFQATT and CDR2 SNEGSKA (reference sequence). With V trimmed by 4 bases and J by 4 bases, 10 bases remained unmatched. This CDR3 has 16 amino acids. In DNA form, the CDR3 reads TGCAGTGCTACTAGCGGGGGGGCGAGTACGGCAGAGACCCAGTACTTC. It specifies CSATSGGASTAETQYF.

Worth noting for this clonotype: This may come from a read error, since a much larger clone is one base off. The chain has TRBV29-1 and TRBJ2-4, with 12 bases aligning to TRBD2. Germline CDR1 is SQVTM and CDR2 is ANQGSEA. This CDR3 is built from 15 residues. V shed 2 bases and J 13 bases; nucleotides not matched to a gene: 12. The CDR3 nucleotides read TGCAGCGTTGAAACCTTGACTAGCGGGGGCAATGAGCAGTACTTC. It codes for CSVETLTSGGNEQYF.

This chain uses TRBV7-9 with TRBJ1-1, with unresolved D. This CDR3 has 13 amino acids. Germline V gene data show CDR1 as SEHNR and CDR2 as FQNEAQ (reference sequence). Trimming shortened V by 2 bases and J by 5 bases, and 9 bases separated the two germline ends. CDR3 nucleotides: TGTGCCAGCAGCTTATCTCAGGAAACTGAAGCTTTCTTT. This gives the protein CASSLSQETEAFF.

This clonotype has just a few counts. This sequence joins TRBV27 and TRBJ1-6; D not resolved. V lost 4 bases and J 0 bases, leaving 22 bases between the germline ends. The germline V gene has CDR1 MNHEY and CDR2 SMNVEV (reference sequence). The CDR3 is 20 amino acids. The chain's CDR3 is CASSSLKELARFSYNSPLHF. In DNA form, the CDR3 reads TGTGCCAGCAGTTCTCTGAAAGAGCTGGCGAGATTCTCCTATAATTCACCCCTCCACTTT.

The rearrangement links TRBV9 to TRBJ1-2; D uncertain. CDR3 length: 11 amino acids. V lost 3 bases to trimming and J lost 7 bases, with 7 bases between them. Germline CDR1 reads SGDLS; CDR2 reads YYNGEE. As DNA, the CDR3 is TGTGCCAGCAGCGGTCAGTCTGGCTACACCTTC. Protein sequence: CASSGQSGYTF.

This clonotype has a count of ten or more. The gene calls are TRBV6-6 and TRBJ2-5, with TRBD2 as a possible D gene (6 bases). Germline CDR1 MNHNY, CDR2 SVGAGI (reference sequence). V shed 4 bases and J shed 4 bases, with 13 bases lying between them. This CDR3 has 14 amino acids. This chain's CDR3 is CASSSWGDGETQYF. For the CDR3, the DNA is TGTGCCAGCAGTTCTTGGGGGGATGGAGAGACCCAGTACTTC.

This clonotype was observed a few times. J is TRBJ1-6 and V is TRBV20-1; 7 bases line up with TRBD1. This CDR3 spans 15 amino acids. Germline lookup yields CDR1 DFQATT and CDR2 SNEGSKA (reference sequence). Unmatched junction bases numbered 11, after V lost 2 bases and J lost 10 bases. The CDR3, as DNA: TGCAGTGCTAGATTCCCCACAGGGGTTTCCTCACCCCTCCACTTT. Protein: CSARFPTGVSSPLHF.

The genes are TRBV6-4 and TRBJ2-7; 11 bases are a match to TRBD2. The CDR3 covers 14 residues. Germline CDR1 MRHNA, CDR2 SNTAGT. The junction had 4 bases not matched to a gene; V was cut back by 6 bases and J by 3 bases. The CDR3 here is CASSVLAGGYEQYF. CDR3 bases: TGTGCCAGCAGCGTTCTAGCGGGGGGCTACGAGCAGTACTTC.

V and J are TRBV7-9 and TRBJ2-4; D is undetermined. The CDR3 is 13 amino acids. Germline V lookup: CDR1 SEHNR, CDR2 FQNEAQ (reference sequence). The V end lost 2 bases, the J end lost 13 bases, and 15 bases lay between the germline ends. The CDR3 is CASSLLSRNEQYF. The CDR3 DNA sequence: TGTGCCAGCAGCTTACTGTCTAGGAATGAGCAGTACTTC. Full variable domain (missing parts from reference TRBV7-9 and TRBJ2-4): DTGVSQNPRHKITKRGQNVTFRCDPISEHNRLYWYRQTLGQGPEFLTYFQNEAQLEKSRLLSDRFSAERPKGSFSTLEIQRTEQGDSAMYLCASSLLSRNEQYFGAGTRLSVL.

This chain links TRBV4-1 with TRBJ1-5; D remains unclear. The CDR3 extends over 16 amino acids. The germline V and J ends were trimmed by 1 base and 0 bases, with 10 bases remaining between them. CDR1 and CDR2 from the germline V gene are MGHRA and YSYEKL. CDR3 coding DNA: TGCGCCAGCAGCCAAGCGGTCGGAAATAGCAATCAGCCCCAGCATTTT. Translating it yields CASSQAVGNSNQPQHF.

The chain recombines TRBV9 with TRBJ2-1; 11 bases agree with TRBD2. The CDR3 is 17 amino acids. CDR1 is SGDLS and CDR2 is YYNGEE in the germline V gene. V trimming: 0 bases; J trimming: 2 bases; junction bases outside the gene matches: 4. Here the CDR3 DNA reads TGTGCCAGCAGCGTAGGGGGTAGCGGGGGGGCCTACAATGAGCAGTTCTTC. As protein: CASSVGGSGGAYNEQFF.

This clonotype was seen a handful of times. V and J are TRBV20-1 and TRBJ1-2; no clear D. The CDR3 has 14 amino acids. Germline V gives CDR1 DFQATT, CDR2 SNEGSKA (reference sequence). V was trimmed by 3 bases and J by 4 bases, leaving 15 bases between them. The CDR3: CSARWAGSVYGYTF. CDR3 bases: TGCAGTGCTAGGTGGGCCGGGTCGGTCTATGGCTACACCTTC.

Comment on this clonotype: This may stem from a read error, because a much larger clone lies one nucleotide away. The chain carries TRBV5-6 and TRBJ2-7, with TRBD2 matching 8 bases. CDR3 length: 12 residues. Trimming took 3 bases from V and 8 from J; bases not matched to a gene: 4. CDR1 is SGHDT, CDR2 YYEEEE, per germline. CDR3: CASSWTSNQQYF. CDR3 coding DNA: TGTGCCAGCAGCTGGACTAGCAACCAGCAGTACTTC.

The V gene is TRBV5-1, the J gene TRBJ2-2, with a possible D match to TRBD1 (6 bases). The CDR3 spans 16 residues. V gave up 0 bases and J gave up 4 bases, with 13 bases separating them. Germline CDR1 SGHRS, CDR2 YFSETQ. In DNA form, the CDR3 reads TGCGCCAGCAGCTTGGACGGACAGAGGATCACCGGGGAGCTGTTTTTT. Translating gives CASSLDGQRITGELFF.

About this clonotype itself: This could be a read error, since a much larger clone is one nucleotide away. This chain connects TRBV20-1 to TRBJ2-3, with 7 bases identical to TRBD2. The J segment lost 4 bases and the V segment lost 7 bases, leaving 14 bases of the junction unmatched. CDR3 length: 15 residues. CDR1 is DFQATT and CDR2 is SNEGSKA in the germline V gene (reference sequence). The CDR3 is CSVGTGTTQADTQYF. The CDR3 DNA sequence: TGCAGTGTTGGGACCGGGACTACCCAGGCAGATACGCAGTATTTT.

In its sample, this clonotype was seen many times. This chain links TRBV20-1 with TRBJ2-1, with 8 nucleotides matching TRBD2. The V and J ends lost 5 bases and 3 bases, in that order; junction bases with no gene match: 6. The germline CDR1 and CDR2 sequences are DFQATT and SNEGSKA (reference sequence). There are 14 residues in the CDR3. The CDR3 DNA sequence: TGCAGTGCTCCGGGACTAGGGGTCTACAATGAGCAGTTCTTC. Protein sequence: CSAPGLGVYNEQFF.

About this clonotype: One end of the junction fails to match germline, which may point to a read error. The V call is TRBV12-3 or TRBV12-4, the J call TRBJ1-1; D is ambiguous. This CDR3 spans 14 amino acids. CDR3 coding DNA: TGTGCCAGCAGCGAGGCCGCGGGGAACTCTGAAGCTTTCTTT. Its protein product is CASSEAAGNSEAFF.

This clonotype was observed at least ten times. The chain is built from TRBV25-1 and TRBJ2-7; D gene unclear. V lost 0 bases and J 1 base, leaving 4 bases between the germline ends. CDR1 is MGHDK, CDR2 SYGVNS, per germline. The CDR3 has 13 residues. The CDR3 DNA sequence: TGTGCCAGCAGTGAATATGGTTCCTACGAGCAGTACTTC. Translating gives CASSEYGSYEQYF.

The V call is TRBV12-3 or TRBV12-4, the J call TRBJ1-5; no reliable D call. The CDR3 extends over 13 amino acids. V was pared by 2 bases and J by 6 bases, with 8 bases between. CDR3 nucleotides: TGTGCCAGCAGTTTAATGGTCTCTCAGCCCCAGCATTTT. Its protein is CASSLMVSQPQHF.

The chain combines TRBV6-1 with TRBJ2-1, with D tentatively TRBD1 (9 bases). The CDR3 has 19 amino acids. V lost 6 bases and J lost 7, with 31 bases in between. CDR1 MNHNS and CDR2 SASEGT come from the germline V gene. The CDR3 loop is CASSPGTGSPGGPRNEQFF. In nucleotides, the CDR3 is TGTGCCAGCAGCCCCGGGACAGGGTCACCGGGAGGGCCGAGGAATGAGCAGTTCTTC.

This clonotype was picked up many times. This chain uses TRBV6-5 with TRBJ2-5; 7 positions match TRBD1. Per the germline V gene, CDR1 is MNHEY and CDR2 is SVGAGI. This CDR3 has 15 amino acids. V dropped 0 bases and J dropped 6; count of bases not matched to a gene: 7. In DNA, the CDR3 is TGTGCCAGCAGTTACTCGAGACAGGGAGTTAAGACCCAGTACTTC. This codes for CASSYSRQGVKTQYF.

This clonotype came up many times. This rearrangement joins TRBV7-2 to TRBJ1-1; TRBD1 might be the D (6 bases). The CDR3 extends over 13 amino acids. The ends were cut back, 8 bases at V and 1 base at J, with 11 bases in the middle. Germline assignment: CDR1 SGHTA and CDR2 FQGNSA. CDR3 loop: CASLGQWNTEAFF. In DNA form, the CDR3 reads TGTGCCAGCCTAGGACAGTGGAACACTGAAGCTTTCTTT.

This clonotype was found many times. The chain links TRBV7-2 to TRBJ1-2, with D perhaps matching TRBD1 (5 bases). V dropped 8 bases and J dropped 6 bases, with 16 bases sitting between them. Germline V gene sequence: CDR1 SGHTA, CDR2 FQGNSA. The CDR3 covers 13 residues. Written as DNA, the CDR3 is TGTGCCAGCCTCTGGGGCCCGGGGGATGGCTACACCTTC. It codes for CASLWGPGDGYTF.

With regard to this clonotype: A read error may be the cause here, since a much bigger clone is one base away. The chain joins TRBV5-1 to TRBJ1-4; no definite D call. Germline values: CDR1 SGHRS, CDR2 YFSETQ. The CDR3 runs 15 residues. CDR3 residues: CASSLGSATNEKRFF. The CDR3 DNA reads TGCGCCAGCAGCTTGGGGTCGGCAACTAATGAAAAACGGTTTTTT.

A single count supports this clonotype. V usage is TRBV7-9 and J usage is TRBJ2-2, with 8 bases aligning to TRBD2. Trimming took 3 bases from V and 4 from J; bases not matched to a gene: 19. Germline assignment: CDR1 SEHNR and CDR2 FQNEAQ (reference sequence). CDR3 length: 20 residues. In DNA, the CDR3 is TGTGCCAGCAGCTTGGGGGCCTTGGCGGGAGGCCCAATGGGCACCGGGGAGCTGTTTTTT. Translating gives CASSLGALAGGPMGTGELFF.